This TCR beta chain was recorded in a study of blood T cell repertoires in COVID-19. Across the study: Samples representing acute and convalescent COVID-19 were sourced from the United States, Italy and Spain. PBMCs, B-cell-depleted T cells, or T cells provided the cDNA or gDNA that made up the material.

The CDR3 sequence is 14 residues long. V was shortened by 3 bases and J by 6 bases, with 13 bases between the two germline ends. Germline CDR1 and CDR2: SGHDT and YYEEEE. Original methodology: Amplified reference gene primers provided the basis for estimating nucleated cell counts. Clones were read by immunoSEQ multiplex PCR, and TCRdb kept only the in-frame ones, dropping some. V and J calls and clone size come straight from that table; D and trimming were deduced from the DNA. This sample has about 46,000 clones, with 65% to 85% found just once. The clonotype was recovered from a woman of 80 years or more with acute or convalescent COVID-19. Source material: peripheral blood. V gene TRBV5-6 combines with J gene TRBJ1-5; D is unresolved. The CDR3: CASSSPRTGQPQHF. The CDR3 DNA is TGTGCCAGCAGCTCACCTCGGACTGGTCAGCCCCAGCATTTT.